The 24 T cell receptor beta chains presented below share a single source sample, sequenced in a study of shared clonotypes between healthy human individuals. Clones were sequenced by immunoSEQ multiplex PCR, and TCRdb holds only the in-frame ones, with some missing. This sample has fewer than 850,000 clones, with around 72% found just once. Source material: memory CD4+ T cells sorted from blood. Subset described: CD45RA-negative fraction. Receptors originate from a woman in her thirties in good health.

The chain has TRBV18 and TRBJ2-4; D call uncertain. The CDR3 covers 16 residues. Trimming left V 0 bases short and J 6 bases short, with 15 bases between. Germline CDR1 KGHSH, CDR2 LQKENI. The DNA of the CDR3 is TGTGCCAGCTCACCACCGGGCGCAGGCCTGGGAAACATTCAGTACTTC. It is translated as CASSPPGAGLGNIQYF.

This chain connects TRBV6-5 to TRBJ2-7, with D uncertain. Trimming left V 4 bases short and J 1 base short, with 11 bases between. CDR1 and CDR2 from the germline V gene are MNHEY and SVGAGI. CDR3 length: 14 residues. This CDR3 is CASSSAGISYEQYF. CDR3 sequence (DNA): TGTGCCAGCAGTTCGGCAGGAATATCCTACGAGCAGTACTTC.

This sequence joins TRBV10-3 and TRBJ2-7; TRBD2 matches 7 bases. Germline V CDR1 and CDR2: ENHRY, SYGVKD. The V segment lost 9 bases and the J segment 7 bases; nucleotides outside the gene matches: 9. The CDR3 has 12 amino acids. This chain's CDR3 is CAIRGLDPEQYF. For the CDR3, the DNA is TGTGCCATAAGAGGACTAGACCCGGAGCAGTACTTC.

This clone was seen a few times. The V gene is TRBV7-3, the J gene TRBJ2-3; 10 bases are a match to TRBD2. V lost 4 bases, J lost 0 bases, and 1 base stayed unmatched. The CDR3 runs to 15 residues. Germline V gene sequence: CDR1 SGHTA, CDR2 FQGTGA. DNA of the CDR3: TGTGCCAGCAGCTCTAGCGGGGGTAGCACAGATACGCAGTATTTT. This codes for CASSSSGGSTDTQYF.

The sample holds a few counts of this clone. This chain uses TRBV2 with TRBJ2-3, with a tentative D call TRBD2 (6 bases). The CDR3 covers 15 residues. V lost 5 bases to trimming and J lost 3 bases, with 15 bases between them. The V gene's germline CDR1 is SNHLY and CDR2 FYNNEI. DNA of the CDR3: TGTGCCAGCAGTACCCCCCGGGGGAGGACAGATACGCAGTATTTT. This gives the protein CASSTPRGRTDTQYF.

The V call is TRBV7-3, the J call TRBJ2-3; a possible D gene is TRBD2 (6 bases). The CDR3 loop spans 16 amino acids. The V gene lost 1 base and the J gene lost 5 bases, with 16 bases spanning the gap. The germline gives CDR1 SGHTA, CDR2 FQGTGA. This CDR3 is CASSLREVGAGDTQYF. The CDR3 DNA reads as TGTGCCAGCAGCTTAAGGGAGGTTGGGGCAGGAGATACGCAGTATTTT.

Concerning this clone: Other DNA sequences in the sample encode the same CDR3. The rearrangement joins TRBV7-9 to TRBJ2-5; no reliable D call. This CDR3 has 10 residues. V was clipped by 4 bases and J by 5 bases, with 2 bases between them. Per germline, CDR1 SEHNR and CDR2 FQNEAQ (reference sequence). The CDR3 sequence is CASSSETQYF. DNA of the CDR3: TGTGCCAGCAGCTCTGAGACCCAGTACTTC.

This clone was counted only a few times. J is TRBJ1-3 and V is TRBV7-9, with D unresolved. V was clipped by 5 bases and J by 0 bases, with 8 bases between them. The CDR3 is 14 amino acids. Germline CDR1 SEHNR, CDR2 FQNEAQ (reference sequence). The CDR3 reads CASSRTSSGNTIYF. For the CDR3, the DNA is TGTGCCAGCAGCCGTACGAGCTCTGGAAACACCATATATTTT.

The chain employs TRBV11-2 and TRBJ2-7, with 7 bases fitting TRBD2. With 1 base clipped from V and 4 bases from J, the junction kept 7 bases outside the gene matches. Germline-derived CDR1 and CDR2 are SGHAT and FQNNGV. This CDR3 contains 15 residues. This CDR3 reads CASSLGEGAVYEQYF. The CDR3 nucleotides are TGTGCCAGCAGCTTAGGGGAGGGCGCCGTGTACGAGCAGTACTTC.

The chain joins TRBV4-1 to TRBJ1-2, with a weak D call TRBD1 (5 bases). V lost 0 bases, J lost 2 bases, and 19 bases lay in between. CDR3 length equals 18 residues. From germline, CDR1 is MGHRA and CDR2 YSYEKL. The CDR3 loop reads CASSQDSMSGRVNYGYTF. CDR3 DNA sequence: TGCGCCAGCAGCCAAGATAGCATGTCGGGACGGGTAAACTATGGCTACACCTTC.

In the case of this clone: One end of the junction varies from germline; a read error may be responsible. CDR3 sequence (DNA): TGTGCCAGCAGCCCTAGGGACATGAACGCTGAAGCTTTCTTT. Translation: CASSPRDMNAEAFF. V usage is TRBV5-4 and J usage is TRBJ1-1; D might be TRBD1 (6 bases). CDR3 size: 14 residues. Germline V CDR1 and CDR2: SGHNT, YYREEE (reference sequence).

The rearrangement uses TRBV7-8 and TRBJ2-5, with 7 bases fitting TRBD1. CDR1 is SGHVS, CDR2 FQNEAQ, per germline. The CDR3 is made up of 16 amino acids. The junction had 10 bases not matched to a gene; V was cut back by 4 bases and J by 2 bases. The CDR3: CASSSAQQGWQETQYF. CDR3 nucleotide sequence: TGTGCCAGCAGCTCCGCCCAACAGGGGTGGCAAGAGACCCAGTACTTC.

As regards this clone: Other DNA sequences from this sample encode an identical CDR3 as well. This chain links TRBV5-1 with TRBJ2-7; 7 nucleotides agree with TRBD2. The CDR3 covers 14 residues. The germline V gene encodes CDR1 SGHRS and CDR2 YFSETQ. Trimming removed 4 bases from V and 2 bases from J; junction bases left unmatched: 6. The DNA for the CDR3 is TGCGCCAGCAGCCCGACCGGGACTACCTACGAGCAGTACTTC. The encoded protein is CASSPTGTTYEQYF. The whole variable domain, filled in from reference TRBV5-1 and TRBJ2-7, reads KAGVTQTPRYLIKTRGQQVTLSCSPISGHRSVSWYQQTPGQGLQFLFEYFSETQRNKGNFPGRFSGRQFSNSRSEMNVSTLELGDSALYLCASSPTGTTYEQYFGPGTRLTVT.

This chain links TRBV28 with TRBJ1-1; 10 bases line up with TRBD1. Germline V gives CDR1 MDHEN, CDR2 SYDVKM. V lost 3 bases and J lost 11; bases outside the gene matches: 9. The CDR3 covers 14 residues. The CDR3 DNA reads as TGTGCCAGCAGTTTTAGGCGGACAGGGGGTAATGCTTTCTTT. Translated, it gives CASSFRRTGGNAFF.

V and J are TRBV7-2 and TRBJ2-7; D possibly matches TRBD1 or TRBD2 (5 bases each). This CDR3 comprises 14 residues. Germline CDR1 reads SGHTA; CDR2 reads FQGNSA. The germline V and J ends were trimmed by 2 bases and 6 bases, with 14 bases remaining between them. Here the CDR3 DNA reads TGTGCCAGCAGCTTATCAGTGTCGGGGACCGAGCAGTACTTC. Its translation is CASSLSVSGTEQYF.

This clone has only a few counts. The chain recombines TRBV5-1 with TRBJ2-6; the D gene could be TRBD1 or TRBD2 (5 bases each). The CDR3 totals 18 residues. Germline V gene data show CDR1 as SGHRS and CDR2 as YFSETQ. V was trimmed by 3 bases and J by 0 bases, leaving 16 bases between them. DNA of the CDR3: TGCGCCAGCAGCTCCCACGGGACGCAGAGCTCTGGGGCCAACGTCCTGACTTTC. Its translation is CASSSHGTQSSGANVLTF.

This clone was seen only a few times. The chain joins TRBV30 to TRBJ1-1, with D maybe TRBD1 (5 bases). The V end was cut by 3 bases, the J end by 0 bases, with 14 bases between. The CDR3 is 15 residues long. Per the germline V gene, CDR1 is GTSNPN and CDR2 is SVGIG (reference sequence). The CDR3 loop is CAWRAPGRMNTEAFF. The CDR3 region has the DNA TGTGCCTGGAGGGCCCCGGGACGGATGAACACTGAAGCTTTCTTT.

The chain recombines TRBV7-2 with TRBJ1-1; D gene uncertain. The germline V gene has CDR1 SGHTA and CDR2 FQGNSA. The CDR3 spans 14 residues. Trimming shortened V by 5 bases and J by 5 bases, and 15 bases separated the two germline ends. CDR3 region: CASSMDMGLTEAFF. Written as DNA, the CDR3 is TGTGCCAGCAGCATGGATATGGGATTGACTGAAGCTTTCTTT.

The V and J genes are TRBV5-1 and TRBJ2-1; TRBD2 agrees at 8 bases. The CDR3 sequence is 15 residues long. V shed 5 bases and J 6 bases; nucleotides not matched to a gene: 10. The germline gives CDR1 SGHRS, CDR2 YFSETQ. The CDR3 reads CASSAGHSGTNEQFF. The CDR3 DNA reads TGCGCCAGCAGTGCCGGACATAGCGGGACCAATGAGCAGTTCTTC.

This clone appeared a few times. The chain employs TRBV7-9 and TRBJ2-2; 7 bases fit TRBD1. V gave up 1 base and J gave up 4 bases; unmatched junction bases: 15. The germline gives CDR1 SEHNR, CDR2 FQNEAQ (reference sequence). The CDR3 totals 19 residues. The CDR3 reads CASSLGFRGGGRSTGELFF. The CDR3 DNA sequence: TGTGCCAGCAGCTTAGGGTTTCGAGGGGGCGGCCGAAGCACCGGGGAGCTGTTTTTT.

The chain recombines TRBV27 with TRBJ2-2; unclear D gene. Between the trimmed V and J ends, which lost 7 bases and 4 bases, there was a span of 13 bases. This CDR3 spans 14 amino acids. CDR1 MNHEY and CDR2 SMNVEV come from the germline V gene (reference sequence). As DNA, the CDR3 is TGTGCCAGCAAGGTGGGCCGAACCACCGGGGAGCTGTTTTTT. Encoded protein: CASKVGRTTGELFF.

This sequence joins TRBV5-8 and TRBJ1-2; TRBD1 agrees at 11 bases. Germline-derived CDR1 and CDR2 are SGHTS and YDEGEE. This CDR3 is 16 amino acids long. With V trimmed by 4 bases and J by 3 bases, 8 bases remained unmatched. The CDR3: CASSPDRGRPYYGYTF. The CDR3 nucleotides read TGTGCCAGCAGCCCGGACAGGGGGCGCCCCTACTATGGCTACACCTTC.

This clone came up many times. J is TRBJ2-7 and V is TRBV6-1; TRBD2 matches 14 bases. CDR3 length: 14 residues. Germline lookup yields CDR1 MNHNS and CDR2 SASEGT. V shed 4 bases, J shed 6 bases, and the junction held 2 bases outside the gene matches. CDR3 in amino acids: CASSVGLAGVEQYF. The CDR3 coding sequence is TGTGCCAGCAGTGTGGGACTAGCGGGAGTCGAGCAGTACTTC.

The V gene is TRBV7-8, the J gene TRBJ2-2, with 8 bases identical to TRBD2. The CDR3 contains 16 residues. J was trimmed by 2 bases and V by 4 bases; bases with no gene match: 6. Germline assignment: CDR1 SGHVS and CDR2 FQNEAQ. This CDR3 is CASSSRSGTNTGELFF. The DNA for the CDR3 is TGTGCCAGCAGCTCCCGTAGCGGGACCAACACCGGGGAGCTGTTTTTT.